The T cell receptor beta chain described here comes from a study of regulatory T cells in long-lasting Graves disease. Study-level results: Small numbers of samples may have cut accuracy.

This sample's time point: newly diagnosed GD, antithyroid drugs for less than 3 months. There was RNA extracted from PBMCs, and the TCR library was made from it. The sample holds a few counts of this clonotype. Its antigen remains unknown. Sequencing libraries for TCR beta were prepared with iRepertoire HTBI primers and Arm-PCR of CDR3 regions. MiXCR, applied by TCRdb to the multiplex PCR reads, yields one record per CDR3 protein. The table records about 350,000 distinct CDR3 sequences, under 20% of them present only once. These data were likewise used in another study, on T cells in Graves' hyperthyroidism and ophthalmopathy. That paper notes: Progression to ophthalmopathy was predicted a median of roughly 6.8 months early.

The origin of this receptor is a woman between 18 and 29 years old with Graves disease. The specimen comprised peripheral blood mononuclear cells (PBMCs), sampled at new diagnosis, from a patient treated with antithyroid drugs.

The CDR3 region has the DNA TGTGCCAGCAGTCCCGGACTCCGGACGGTAGAGACCCAGTACTTC. It is translated as CASSPGLRTVETQYF. This chain joins TRBV6-2 or TRBV6-3 and TRBJ2-5; a weak D match, TRBD2 (5 bases). V gave up 5 bases and J gave up 4 bases, with 17 bases separating them. Germline V lookup: CDR1 MNHEY, CDR2 SVGEGT. The CDR3 extends over 15 amino acids.